This TCR beta chain was documented in a study of blood T cell repertoires in COVID-19. Study-level background: Sources were T cells, B-cell-depleted T cells, or PBMCs; the material itself was cDNA or gDNA.

Residents of 24 US areas, aged about 18 to 89 years, made up the participants. All recovered Cohort 3 donors got two negative PCRs, got clearance, or saw symptom resolution. Original methodology: Amplification with reference gene primers provided the estimates of nucleated cell counts. Libraries were prepared by immunoSEQ multiplex PCR; TCRdb keeps only in-frame clonotypes and omits some of them. The V and J calls and clone size were taken over from that table, and D and trimming were inferred from the DNA. The table records some 260,000 clones, roughly 90% of them present only once. Trimming cost V 0 bases and J 0 bases, with 7 bases left between them. The V gene's germline CDR1 is SGDLS and CDR2 YYNGEE. CDR3 length: 15 residues.

The TCR originated in a man aged 40-49 years who had recovered from COVID-19. Sequencing used PBMCs or T cells enriched from blood (not recorded which). This chain connects TRBV9 to TRBJ1-3; no firm D call. The DNA for the CDR3 is TGTGCCAGCAGCGTAGAAGCAAACTCTGGAAACACCATATATTTT. As protein: CASSVEANSGNTIYF.